The T cell receptor (beta chain) described here comes from a study of T cell responses to AZD1222 COVID-19 vaccine listed by TCRdb under 2021. Describing the broader study: TCR sequencing was performed for fewer than 250 trial participants, of whom around 210 were given two doses of AZD1222 and some 25 were given two doses of MenACWY control vaccine. Enrollment into the trials was organized by age into subgroups of 18-55, 56-69 and 70-plus years, and those subgroups contained approximately 160, 26 and 62 TCR-sequenced participants, respectively.

On this clone itself: The antigen it recognizes is unknown. No qualities accompany the bases; no much larger clone lies one base away.

What the authors observed across the whole study: Conclusions about previously exposed vaccinees were limited because only 5 or 6 AZD1222 recipients were SARS-CoV-2 seropositive at baseline. Because no samples from the day 14 peak response were available, repertoires could be characterized only after the peak T cell response. The 56-69-year group was small, and its depth increase did not reach significance, likely because of low power. Vaccine-associated CD4 TCRs spanned the whole spike protein, with dominant responses in regions 160-218 and 743-854. After two AZD1222 doses, both the breadth and the depth of spike-specific TCRs were significantly higher than at day 0 and than in MenACWY recipients. Participants were mostly white British and included more females than males, and it was suggested by the authors that clonal diversity may have been underestimated. Nearly half of unique spike-specific TCRs reportedly recognized epitopes outside regions mutated in the B.1.351 and B.1.1.7 variants.

CDR1 and CDR2 are drawn from the germline V gene: SGHVS, FNYEAQ. Compared with germline, V lacks 5 bases and J lacks 6 bases; bases without a gene match: 13. Inclusive of the bounding cysteine and phenylalanine, the CDR3 is 15 residues long. Only CDR3 DNA is held: 45 bases, read in frame from base 1. Sample time point, as interpreted from the label and publication: about 28 days (+/-7) after the second vaccine dose. Because spike-specific TCR depth and breadth did not differ between the two schedules, AZD1222 recipients who got a second dose at roughly 4 weeks were pooled with those who got a second dose at roughly 12 weeks. Vaccinee samples came from UK trials COV001 and COV002, including a single-blind randomized controlled phase 2/3 trial of AZD1222 (ChAdOx1 nCoV-19) in healthy adults. For TCRbeta chain sequencing, PBMC samples from trial participants were taken at day 0 and at day 28 after the second dose.

The CDR3 regions of human TCRbeta chains were analyzed by immunosequencing. Per the source publication's procedure: TCRs in the repertoires were matched against a reference library of SARS-CoV-2-specific TCRs that had been generated with the MIRA antigen-specificity platform. Breadth was defined as the fraction of unique TCRs that were SARS-CoV-2-associated. Depth was defined as the fraction of total T cells that were SARS-CoV-2-associated. Each spike-specific TCR was assigned to its reactive spike region and to a CD4 or CD8 class using the MIRA data. Log10-transformed breadth and depth values were compared by one-way ANOVA with Sidak's multiple comparisons tests. TCRdb took over this immuneACCESS table, retaining in-frame rearrangements with V and J assigned. Such tables are incomplete; in checked studies, under half of the missing clones stem from an unresolved V gene, and the remainder is unexplained. V, J and clone size are taken as reported in that table, and D and trimming were inferred from the DNA itself. Here the sample has 13,000 to 15,000 clones; about 84% occur a single time. Of the sample, about 40% falls within the top ten clones.

This TCR derives from an adult who received the AZD1222 COVID-19 vaccine. The chain couples TRBV7-6 to TRBJ2-7, with 7 bases in between that match TRBD2. The sample consisted of peripheral blood, taken 28 days after the second AZD1222 dose. CDR3 reads: CASSPPVGEGPEQYF. The nucleotide sequence is given as TGTGCCAGCAGCCCTCCCGTTGGGGAGGGTCCCGAGCAGTACTTC.